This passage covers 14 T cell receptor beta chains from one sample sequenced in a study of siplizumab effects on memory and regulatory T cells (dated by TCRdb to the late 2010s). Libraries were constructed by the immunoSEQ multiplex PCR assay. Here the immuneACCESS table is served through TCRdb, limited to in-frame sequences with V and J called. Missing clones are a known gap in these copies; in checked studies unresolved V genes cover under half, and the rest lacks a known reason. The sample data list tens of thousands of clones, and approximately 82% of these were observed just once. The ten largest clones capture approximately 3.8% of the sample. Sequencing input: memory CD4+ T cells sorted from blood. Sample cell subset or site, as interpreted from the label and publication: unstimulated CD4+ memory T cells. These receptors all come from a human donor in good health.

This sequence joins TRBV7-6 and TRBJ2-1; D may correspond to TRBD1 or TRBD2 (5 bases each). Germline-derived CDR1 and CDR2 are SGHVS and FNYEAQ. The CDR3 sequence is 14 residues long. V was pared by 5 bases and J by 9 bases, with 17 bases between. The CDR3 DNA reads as TGTGCCAGCAGCCCAAGGGACCTAGTATCTGAGCAGTTCTTC. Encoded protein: CASSPRDLVSEQFF.

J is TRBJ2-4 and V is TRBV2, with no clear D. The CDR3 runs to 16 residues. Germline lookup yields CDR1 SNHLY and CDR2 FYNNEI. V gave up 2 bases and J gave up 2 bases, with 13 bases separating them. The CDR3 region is CASSENPLGSKNIQYF. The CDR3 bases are TGTGCCAGCAGTGAAAACCCTTTAGGGTCCAAAAACATTCAGTACTTC. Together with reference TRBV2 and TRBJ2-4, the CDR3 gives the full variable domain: EPEVTQTPSHQVTQMGQEVILRCVPISNHLYFYWYRQILGQKVEFLVSFYNNEISEKSEIFDDQFSVERPDGSNFTLKIRSTKLEDSAMYFCASSENPLGSKNIQYFGAGTRLSVL.

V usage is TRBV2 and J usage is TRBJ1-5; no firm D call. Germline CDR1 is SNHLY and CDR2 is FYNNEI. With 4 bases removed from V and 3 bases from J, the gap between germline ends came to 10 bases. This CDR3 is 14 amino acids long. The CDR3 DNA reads TGTGCCAGCAGTGGGGGTAAGGTCAATCAGCCCCAGCATTTT. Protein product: CASSGGKVNQPQHF.

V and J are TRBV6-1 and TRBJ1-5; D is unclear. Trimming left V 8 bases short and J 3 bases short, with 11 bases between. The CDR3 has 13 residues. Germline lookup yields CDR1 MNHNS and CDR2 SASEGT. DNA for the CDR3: TGTGCCAGCCGTTTCGACATCAATCAGCCCCAGCATTTT. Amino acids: CASRFDINQPQHF.

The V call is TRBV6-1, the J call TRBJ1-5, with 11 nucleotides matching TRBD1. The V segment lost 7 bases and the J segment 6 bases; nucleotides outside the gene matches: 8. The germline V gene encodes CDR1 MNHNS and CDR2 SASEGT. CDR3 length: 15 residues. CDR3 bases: TGTGCCAGCAACATGGGACAGGGGGAGGGTCAGCCCCAGCATTTT. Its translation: CASNMGQGEGQPQHF.

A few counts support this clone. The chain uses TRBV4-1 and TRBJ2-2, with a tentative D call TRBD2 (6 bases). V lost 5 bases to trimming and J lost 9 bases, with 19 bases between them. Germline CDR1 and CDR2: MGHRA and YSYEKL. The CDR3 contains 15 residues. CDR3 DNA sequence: TGCGCCAGCAGCAGCCGACTAGACCAACCCAGGGAGCTGTTTTTT. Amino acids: CASSSRLDQPRELFF.

This CDR3 is CASSSPVWSTEAFF. As DNA, the CDR3 is TGTGCCAGCAGCTCCCCAGTATGGAGCACTGAAGCTTTCTTT. This chain connects TRBV11-2 to TRBJ1-1; D call uncertain. Germline loops: CDR1 SGHAT, CDR2 FQNNGV. The CDR3 length is 14 residues. The V end lost 4 bases, the J end lost 4 bases, and 13 bases lay between the germline ends.

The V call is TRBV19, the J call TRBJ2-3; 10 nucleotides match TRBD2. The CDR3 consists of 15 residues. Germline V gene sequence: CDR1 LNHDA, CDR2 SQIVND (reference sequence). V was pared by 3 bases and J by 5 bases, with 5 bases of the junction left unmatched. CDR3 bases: TGTGCCAGTAGTATGCTAGCGGGAGCAGGAGATACGCAGTATTTT. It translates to CASSMLAGAGDTQYF.

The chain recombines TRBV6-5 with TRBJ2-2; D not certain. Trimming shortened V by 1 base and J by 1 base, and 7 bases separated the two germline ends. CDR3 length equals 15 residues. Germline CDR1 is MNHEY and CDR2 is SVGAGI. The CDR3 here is CASSYLGKNTGELFF. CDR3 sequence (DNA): TGTGCCAGCAGTTACTTGGGGAAGAACACCGGGGAGCTGTTTTTT.

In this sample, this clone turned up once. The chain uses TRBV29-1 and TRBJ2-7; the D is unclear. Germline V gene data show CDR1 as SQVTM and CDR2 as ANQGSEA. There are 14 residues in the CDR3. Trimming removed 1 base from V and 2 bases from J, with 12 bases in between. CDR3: CSVEAPGSPYEQYF. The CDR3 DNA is TGCAGCGTTGAAGCCCCCGGGTCTCCCTACGAGCAGTACTTC.

The CDR3 DNA reads TGTGCCAGTAGTATTTACGGAGTCGGGTCCGAGCAGTACTTC. This gives the protein CASSIYGVGSEQYF. The chain combines TRBV19 with TRBJ2-7; no definite D call. There are 14 residues in the CDR3. Germline loops: CDR1 LNHDA, CDR2 SQIVND (reference sequence). V lost 3 bases and J 6 bases, leaving 15 bases between the germline ends.

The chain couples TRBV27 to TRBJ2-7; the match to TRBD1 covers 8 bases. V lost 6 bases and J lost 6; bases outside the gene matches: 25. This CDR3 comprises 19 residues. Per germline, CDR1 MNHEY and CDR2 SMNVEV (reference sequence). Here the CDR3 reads CASRRTGTGLWGSEGEQYF. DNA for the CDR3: TGTGCCAGCAGACGCACCGGGACAGGCCTTTGGGGCTCGGAAGGCGAGCAGTACTTC.

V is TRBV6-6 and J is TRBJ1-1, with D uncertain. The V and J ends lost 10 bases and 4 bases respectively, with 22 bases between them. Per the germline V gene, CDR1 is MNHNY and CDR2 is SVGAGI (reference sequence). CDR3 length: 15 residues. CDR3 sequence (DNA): TGTGCCACCTACTTTCCCGTCGCGGTGGGCACTGAAGCTTTCTTT. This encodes CATYFPVAVGTEAFF.

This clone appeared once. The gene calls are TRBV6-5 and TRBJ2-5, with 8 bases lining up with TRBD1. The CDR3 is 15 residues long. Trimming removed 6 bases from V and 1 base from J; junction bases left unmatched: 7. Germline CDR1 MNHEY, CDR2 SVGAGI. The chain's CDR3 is CASRADRASQETQYF. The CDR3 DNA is TGTGCCAGCAGGGCGGACAGGGCCTCCCAAGAGACCCAGTACTTC.